A single T cell receptor beta chain is shown here with its context. The data originate from a study of shared clonotypes between healthy human individuals. Per the germline V gene, CDR1 is SGHDT and CDR2 is YYEEEE. The CDR3 has 15 residues. V was pared by 0 bases and J by 1 base, with 10 bases between. Generated by immunoSEQ multiplex PCR, the TCRdb table keeps only in-frame clones and is missing some. The sample consists of some 2.1 million clones, roughly 95% of them appearing once. CD45RO negativity and positive selection for CCR7 defined naive CD8 cells, a population that excluded terminally differentiated effector memory CD45RA+ cells. Within Nashville, Tennessee resided all donors, each a Caucasian adult.

The sample taken for sequencing was naive CD8+ T cells sorted from blood. The source of this sequence is a young man in good health. V is TRBV5-6 and J is TRBJ1-1; the D is unclear. In nucleotides, the CDR3 is TGTGCCAGCAGCTTGGGCCCCCAGCAGAACACTGAAGCTTTCTTT. Residues: CASSLGPQQNTEAFF.